These 2 T cell receptor beta chains originate from one sample sequenced in a study of T cells expressing NK-cell markers. Reprocessing the 5' RACE reads, TCRdb reports a single entry for every CDR3 protein and omits DNA. The listing records some 16,000 distinct CDR3 sequences. Sequenced material: blood T cells: a sorted CD56 or NKG2C T cell subset, CD4+ or CD8+ T cells, or bulk PBMC T cells (not recorded which). The receptors shown here come from a man between 18 and 69 years old in good health.

The chain couples TRBV20-1 to TRBJ2-5; TCRdb indicates TRBD1, and absent DNA this call remains unverified. The CDR3 consists of 14 residues. CDR1 and CDR2 (germline): DFQATT, SNEGSKA (reference sequence). The CDR3 protein is CSAGRTGGGETQYF.

This chain uses TRBV5-1 with TRBJ2-6. The germline gives CDR1 SGHRS, CDR2 YFSETQ. The CDR3 covers 16 residues. This chain's CDR3 is CASSLGNGAGANVLTF. Looking up the rest from reference TRBV5-1 and TRBJ2-6 gives the full variable domain: KAGVTQTPRYLIKTRGQQVTLSCSPISGHRSVSWYQQTPGQGLQFLFEYFSETQRNKGNFPGRFSGRQFSNSRSEMNVSTLELGDSALYLCASSLGNGAGANVLTFGAGSRLTVL.